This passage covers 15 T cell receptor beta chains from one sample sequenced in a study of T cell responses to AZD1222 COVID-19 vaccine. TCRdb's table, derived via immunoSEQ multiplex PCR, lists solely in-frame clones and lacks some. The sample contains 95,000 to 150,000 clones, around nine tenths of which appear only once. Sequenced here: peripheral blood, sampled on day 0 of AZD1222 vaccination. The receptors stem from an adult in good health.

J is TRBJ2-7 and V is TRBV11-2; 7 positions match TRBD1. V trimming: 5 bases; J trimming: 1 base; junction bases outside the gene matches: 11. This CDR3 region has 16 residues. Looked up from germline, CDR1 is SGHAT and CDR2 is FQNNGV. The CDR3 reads CASSTTRGRRSYEQYF. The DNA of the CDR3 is TGTGCCAGCAGCACCACGAGGGGGCGCAGGTCCTACGAGCAGTACTTC.

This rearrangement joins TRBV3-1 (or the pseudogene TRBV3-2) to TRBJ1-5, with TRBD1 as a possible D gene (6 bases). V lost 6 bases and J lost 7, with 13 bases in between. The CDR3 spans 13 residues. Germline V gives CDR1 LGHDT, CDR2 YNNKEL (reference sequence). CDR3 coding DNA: TGTGCCAGCAGTCGCTACAGGGCACAGCCCCAGCATTTT. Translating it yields CASSRYRAQPQHF.

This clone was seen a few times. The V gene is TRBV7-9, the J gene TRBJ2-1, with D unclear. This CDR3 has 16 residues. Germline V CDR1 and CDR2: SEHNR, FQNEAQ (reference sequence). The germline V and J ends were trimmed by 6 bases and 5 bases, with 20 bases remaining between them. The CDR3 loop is CASSTLAATGDNEQFF. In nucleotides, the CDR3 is TGTGCCAGCAGTACCTTGGCAGCCACTGGGGACAATGAGCAGTTCTTC.

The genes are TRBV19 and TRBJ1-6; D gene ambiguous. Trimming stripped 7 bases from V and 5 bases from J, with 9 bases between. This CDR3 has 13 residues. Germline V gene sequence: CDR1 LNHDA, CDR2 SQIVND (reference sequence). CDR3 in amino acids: CASNRVHNSPLHF. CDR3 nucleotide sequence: TGTGCCAGTAATCGGGTCCATAATTCACCCCTCCACTTT.

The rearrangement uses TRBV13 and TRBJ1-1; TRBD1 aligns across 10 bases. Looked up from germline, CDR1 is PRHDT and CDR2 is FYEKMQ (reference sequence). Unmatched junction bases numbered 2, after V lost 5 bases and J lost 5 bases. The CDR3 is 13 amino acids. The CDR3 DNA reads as TGTGCCAGCAGCCTGGGACAGGGGACTGAAGCTTTCTTT. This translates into CASSLGQGTEAFF.

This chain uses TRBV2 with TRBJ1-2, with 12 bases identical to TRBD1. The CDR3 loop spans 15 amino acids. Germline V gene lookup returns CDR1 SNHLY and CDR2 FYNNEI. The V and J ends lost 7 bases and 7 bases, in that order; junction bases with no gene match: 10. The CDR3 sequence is CASNLPGQGAGGYTF. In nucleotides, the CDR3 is TGTGCCAGCAATCTTCCGGGACAGGGGGCAGGTGGCTACACCTTC.

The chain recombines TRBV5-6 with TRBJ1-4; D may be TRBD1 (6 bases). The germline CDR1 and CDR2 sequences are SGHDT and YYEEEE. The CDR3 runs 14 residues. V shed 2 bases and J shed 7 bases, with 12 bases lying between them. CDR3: CASSLRGGGEKLFF. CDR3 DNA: TGTGCCAGCAGCTTACGGGGAGGGGGTGAAAAACTGTTTTTT.

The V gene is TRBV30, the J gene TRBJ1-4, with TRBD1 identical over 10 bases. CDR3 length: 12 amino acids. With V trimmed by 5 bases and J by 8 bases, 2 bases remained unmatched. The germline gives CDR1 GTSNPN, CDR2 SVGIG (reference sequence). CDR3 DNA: TGTGCCTGGGACAGGGGGCGAGAAAAACTGTTTTTT. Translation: CAWDRGREKLFF.

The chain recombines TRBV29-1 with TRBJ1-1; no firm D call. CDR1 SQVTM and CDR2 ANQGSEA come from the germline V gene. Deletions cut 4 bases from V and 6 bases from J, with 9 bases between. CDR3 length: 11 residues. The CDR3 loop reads CSVAYLAEAFF. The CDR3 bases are TGCAGCGTTGCCTATCTCGCTGAAGCTTTCTTT.

As DNA, the CDR3 is TGTGCCAGCAGTCCAACAGGGGTCCGAAACACCATATATTTT. Protein sequence: CASSPTGVRNTIYF. V usage is TRBV6-5 and J usage is TRBJ1-3; 7 positions match TRBD1. Germline V gives CDR1 MNHEY, CDR2 SVGAGI. Trimming removed 5 bases from V and 5 bases from J; junction bases left unmatched: 6. The CDR3 runs to 14 residues.

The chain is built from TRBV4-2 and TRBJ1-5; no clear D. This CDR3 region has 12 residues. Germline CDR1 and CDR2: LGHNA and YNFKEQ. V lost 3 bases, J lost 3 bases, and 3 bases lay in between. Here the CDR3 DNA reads TGTGCCAGCAGCCACCCCAATCAGCCCCAGCATTTT. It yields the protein CASSHPNQPQHF.

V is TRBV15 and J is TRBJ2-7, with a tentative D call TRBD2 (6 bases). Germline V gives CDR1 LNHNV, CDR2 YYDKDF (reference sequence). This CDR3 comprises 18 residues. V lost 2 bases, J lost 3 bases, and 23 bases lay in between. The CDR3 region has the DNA TGTGCCACCAGCAGAAGTGTTGGCCGGACGAATAGCGGCTACGAGCAGTACTTC. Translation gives CATSRSVGRTNSGYEQYF.

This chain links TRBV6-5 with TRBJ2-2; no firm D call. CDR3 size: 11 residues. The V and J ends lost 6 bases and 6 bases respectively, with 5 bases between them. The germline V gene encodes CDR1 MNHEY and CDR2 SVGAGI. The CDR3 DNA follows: TGTGCCAGCAGCCCCCCCGGGGAGCTGTTTTTT. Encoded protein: CASSPPGELFF.

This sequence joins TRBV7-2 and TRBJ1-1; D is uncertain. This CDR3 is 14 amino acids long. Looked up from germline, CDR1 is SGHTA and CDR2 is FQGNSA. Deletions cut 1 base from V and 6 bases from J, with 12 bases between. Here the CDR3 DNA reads TGTGCCAGCAGCTTAGTTTGGGGTTTCGCTGAAGCTTTCTTT. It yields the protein CASSLVWGFAEAFF.

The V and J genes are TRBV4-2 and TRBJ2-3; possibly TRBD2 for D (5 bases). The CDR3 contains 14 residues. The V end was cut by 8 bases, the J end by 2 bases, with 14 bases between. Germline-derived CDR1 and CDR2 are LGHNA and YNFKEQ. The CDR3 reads CASLGSGSTDTQYF. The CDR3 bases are TGTGCCAGCCTTGGGTCGGGGTCCACAGATACGCAGTATTTT.